The text below deals with one TCR beta chain. The data are from a study of cytomegalovirus exposure and HLA in healthy donors. Trimming removed 3 bases at V and 4 bases at J, with 10 bases between. Germline CDR1 is MRHNA and CDR2 is SNTAGT. CDR3 length: 14 residues. It was with 60 Vbeta and 13 Jbeta primers that the PCR ran. Here immunoSEQ multiplex PCR was the method, and the copy in TCRdb shows in-frame clones only, minus some. The repertoire has under 200,000 clones, 60% to 80% of them found once; the top ten carry over 12%. The TCR sequence derives from a man aged 50 or older in good health and CMV-seropositive. The chain combines TRBV6-4 with TRBJ2-1; D is ambiguous. The sequencing sample was made of PBMCs. The CDR3 protein is CASSDSGPYNEQFF. CDR3 coding DNA: TGTGCCAGCAGTGATTCTGGGCCTTACAATGAGCAGTTCTTC.